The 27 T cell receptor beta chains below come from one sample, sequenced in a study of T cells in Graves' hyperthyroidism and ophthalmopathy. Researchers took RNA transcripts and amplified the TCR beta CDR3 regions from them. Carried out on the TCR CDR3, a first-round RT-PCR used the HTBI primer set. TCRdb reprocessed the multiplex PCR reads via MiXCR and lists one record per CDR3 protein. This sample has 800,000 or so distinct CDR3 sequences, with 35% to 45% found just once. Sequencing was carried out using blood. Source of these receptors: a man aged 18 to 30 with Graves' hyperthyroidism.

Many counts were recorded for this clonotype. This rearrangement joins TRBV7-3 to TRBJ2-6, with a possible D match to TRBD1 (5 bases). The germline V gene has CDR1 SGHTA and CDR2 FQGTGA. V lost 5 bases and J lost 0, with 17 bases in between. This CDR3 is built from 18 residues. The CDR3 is CASSPHPGLSSGANVLTF. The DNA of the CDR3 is TGTGCCAGCAGCCCACATCCAGGGCTGTCCTCTGGGGCCAACGTCCTGACTTTC. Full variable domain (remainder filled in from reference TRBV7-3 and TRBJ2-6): GAGVSQTPSNKVTEKGKYVELRCDPISGHTALYWYRQSLGQGPEFLIYFQGTGAADDSGLPNDRFFAVRPEGSVSTLKIQRTERGDSAVYLCASSPHPGLSSGANVLTFGAGSRLTVL.

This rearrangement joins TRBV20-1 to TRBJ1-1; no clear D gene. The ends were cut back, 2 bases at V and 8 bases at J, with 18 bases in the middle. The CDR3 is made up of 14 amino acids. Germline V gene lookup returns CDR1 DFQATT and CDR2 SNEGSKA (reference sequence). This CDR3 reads CSARRLPGLSEAFF. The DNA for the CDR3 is TGCAGTGCTAGACGATTACCTGGACTAAGCGAAGCTTTCTTT.

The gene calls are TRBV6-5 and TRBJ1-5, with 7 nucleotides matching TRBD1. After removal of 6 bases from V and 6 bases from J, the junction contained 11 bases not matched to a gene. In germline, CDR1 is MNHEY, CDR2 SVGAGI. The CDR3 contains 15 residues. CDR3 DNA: TGTGCCAGCAGCCTTGGGCAGGGGGTATCTCAGCCCCAGCATTTT. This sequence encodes CASSLGQGVSQPQHF.

This CDR3 is CASSSGDRNYEKLFF. Here the CDR3 DNA reads TGTGCCAGCAGCTCGGGGGACAGGAACTATGAAAAACTGTTTTTT. V usage is TRBV11-2 and J usage is TRBJ1-4; TRBD1 agrees at 8 bases. Looked up from germline, CDR1 is SGHAT and CDR2 is FQNNGV. CDR3 length equals 15 residues. The J segment lost 6 bases and the V segment lost 4 bases, leaving 7 bases of the junction unmatched. The variable domain in full, with the rest retrieved from reference TRBV11-2 and TRBJ1-4, is EAGVAQSPRYKIIEKRQSVAFWCNPISGHATLYWYQQILGQGPKLLIQFQNNGVVDDSQLPKDRFSAERLKGVDSTLKIQPAKLEDSAVYLCASSSGDRNYEKLFFGSGTQLSVL.

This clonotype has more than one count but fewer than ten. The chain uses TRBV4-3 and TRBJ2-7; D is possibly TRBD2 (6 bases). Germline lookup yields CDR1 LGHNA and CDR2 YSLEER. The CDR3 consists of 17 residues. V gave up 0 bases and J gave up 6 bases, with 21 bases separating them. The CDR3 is CASSQDSGGASVGEQYF. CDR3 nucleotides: TGCGCCAGCAGCCAAGATTCCGGTGGGGCTAGCGTGGGCGAGCAGTACTTC.

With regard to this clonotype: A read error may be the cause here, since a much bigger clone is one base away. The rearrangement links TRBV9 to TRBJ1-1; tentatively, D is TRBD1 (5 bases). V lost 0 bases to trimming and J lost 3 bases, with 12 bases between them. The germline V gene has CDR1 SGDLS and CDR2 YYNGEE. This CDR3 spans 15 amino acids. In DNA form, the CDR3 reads TGTGCCAGCAGCGTAGTAGGGGAGGAGGACACTGAAGCTTTCTTT. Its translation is CASSVVGEEDTEAFF.

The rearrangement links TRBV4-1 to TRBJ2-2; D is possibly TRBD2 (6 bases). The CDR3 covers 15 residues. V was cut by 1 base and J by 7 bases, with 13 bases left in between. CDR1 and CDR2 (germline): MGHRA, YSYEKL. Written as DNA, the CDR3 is TGCGCCAGCAGCCAAGTGGAGGGTAATGACGGGGAGCTGTTTTTT. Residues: CASSQVEGNDGELFF.

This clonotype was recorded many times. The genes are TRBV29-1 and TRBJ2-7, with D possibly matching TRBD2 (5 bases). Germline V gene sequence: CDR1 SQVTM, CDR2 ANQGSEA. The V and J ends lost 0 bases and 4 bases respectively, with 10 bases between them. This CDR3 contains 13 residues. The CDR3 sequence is CSVEELDSYEQYF. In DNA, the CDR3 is TGCAGCGTTGAAGAGTTGGACTCGTACGAGCAGTACTTC.

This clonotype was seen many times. The CDR3 DNA sequence: TGTGCCACCAGCAGAGATCGCTGGAGCTCCTACGAGCAGTACTTC. Translated: CATSRDRWSSYEQYF. The rearrangement links TRBV15 to TRBJ2-7; unclear D gene. V was cut by 0 bases and J by 0 bases, with 9 bases left in between. The CDR3 consists of 15 residues. Germline CDR1 and CDR2: LNHNV and YYDKDF (reference sequence).

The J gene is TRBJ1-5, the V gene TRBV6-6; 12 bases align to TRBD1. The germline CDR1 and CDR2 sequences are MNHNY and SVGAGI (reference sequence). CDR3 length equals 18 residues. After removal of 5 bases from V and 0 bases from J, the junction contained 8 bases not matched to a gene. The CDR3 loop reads CASSKGQGALDSNQPQHF. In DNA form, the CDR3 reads TGTGCCAGCAGTAAGGGACAGGGGGCTTTGGATAGCAATCAGCCCCAGCATTTT.

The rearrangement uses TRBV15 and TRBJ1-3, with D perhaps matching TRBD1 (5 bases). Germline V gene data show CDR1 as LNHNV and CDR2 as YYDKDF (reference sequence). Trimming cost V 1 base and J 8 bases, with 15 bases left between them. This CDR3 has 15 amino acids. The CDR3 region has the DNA TGTGCCACCAGCAGAGGGGGGGTGTCGGGTCACACCATATATTTT. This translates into CATSRGGVSGHTIYF.

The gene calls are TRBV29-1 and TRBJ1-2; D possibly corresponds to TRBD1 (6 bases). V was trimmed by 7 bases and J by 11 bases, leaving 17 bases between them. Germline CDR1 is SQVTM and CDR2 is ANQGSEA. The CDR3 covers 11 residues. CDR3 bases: TGCAGCGGCTCAGGGGCCCTAGGGTACACCTTC. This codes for CSGSGALGYTF.

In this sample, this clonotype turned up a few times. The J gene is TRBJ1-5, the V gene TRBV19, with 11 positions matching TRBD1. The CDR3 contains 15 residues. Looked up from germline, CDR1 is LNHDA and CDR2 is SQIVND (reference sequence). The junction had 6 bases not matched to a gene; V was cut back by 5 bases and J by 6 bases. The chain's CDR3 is CASSFGQGAAQPQHF. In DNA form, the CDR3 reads TGTGCCAGTAGTTTCGGACAGGGGGCGGCTCAGCCCCAGCATTTT.

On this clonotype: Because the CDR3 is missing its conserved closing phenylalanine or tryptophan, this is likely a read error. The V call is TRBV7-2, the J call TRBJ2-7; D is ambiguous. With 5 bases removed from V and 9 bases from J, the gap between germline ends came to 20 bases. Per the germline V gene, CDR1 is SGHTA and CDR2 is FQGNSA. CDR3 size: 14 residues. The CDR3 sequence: CASSPQRGLGRQYL. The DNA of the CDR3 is TGTGCCAGCAGCCCCCAGCGTGGCCTAGGCAGGCAGTACCTC.

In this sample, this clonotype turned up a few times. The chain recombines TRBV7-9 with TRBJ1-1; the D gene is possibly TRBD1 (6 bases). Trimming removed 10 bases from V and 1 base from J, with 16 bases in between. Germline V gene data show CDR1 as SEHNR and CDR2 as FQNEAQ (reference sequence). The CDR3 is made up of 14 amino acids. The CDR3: CATGGGWPNTEAFF. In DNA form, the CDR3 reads TGTGCCACGGGGGGGGGCTGGCCGAACACTGAAGCTTTCTTT.

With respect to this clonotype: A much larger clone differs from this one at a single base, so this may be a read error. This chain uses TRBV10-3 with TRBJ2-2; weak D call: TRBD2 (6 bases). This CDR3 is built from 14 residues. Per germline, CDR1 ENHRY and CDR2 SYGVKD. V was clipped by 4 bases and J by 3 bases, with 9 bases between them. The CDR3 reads CAISGRGDTGELFF. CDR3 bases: TGTGCCATCAGTGGGCGGGGAGACACCGGGGAGCTGTTTTTT.

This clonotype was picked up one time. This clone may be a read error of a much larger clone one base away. In DNA form, the CDR3 reads TGCAGTGCGTCACAGGAGGGATACGAGCAGTACTTC. The encoded protein is CSASQEGYEQYF. The chain combines TRBV20-1 with TRBJ2-7; TRBD2 might be the D (6 bases). Germline V gene sequence: CDR1 DFQATT, CDR2 SNEGSKA (reference sequence). The ends were cut back, 6 bases at V and 4 bases at J, with 13 bases in the middle. The CDR3 length is 12 residues.

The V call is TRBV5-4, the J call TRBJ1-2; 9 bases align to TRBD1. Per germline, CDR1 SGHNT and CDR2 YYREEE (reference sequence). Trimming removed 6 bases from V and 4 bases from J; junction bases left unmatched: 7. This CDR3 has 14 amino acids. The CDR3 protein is CASTPSTGGYGYTF. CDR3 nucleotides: TGTGCCAGCACCCCCTCGACAGGGGGCTATGGCTACACCTTC.

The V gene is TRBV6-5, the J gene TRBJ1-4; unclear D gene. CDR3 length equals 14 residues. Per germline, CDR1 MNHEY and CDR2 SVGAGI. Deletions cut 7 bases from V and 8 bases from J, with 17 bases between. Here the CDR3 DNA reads TGTGCCAGCATCCCCGGAAGGGAAACCGAAAAACTGTTTTTT. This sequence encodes CASIPGRETEKLFF.

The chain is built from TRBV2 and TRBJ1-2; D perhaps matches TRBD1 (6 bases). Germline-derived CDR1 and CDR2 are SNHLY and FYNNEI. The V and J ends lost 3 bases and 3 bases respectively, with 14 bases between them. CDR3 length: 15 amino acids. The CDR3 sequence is CASSDGQGKDYGYTF. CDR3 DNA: TGTGCCAGCAGTGATGGGCAGGGGAAGGACTATGGCTACACCTTC.

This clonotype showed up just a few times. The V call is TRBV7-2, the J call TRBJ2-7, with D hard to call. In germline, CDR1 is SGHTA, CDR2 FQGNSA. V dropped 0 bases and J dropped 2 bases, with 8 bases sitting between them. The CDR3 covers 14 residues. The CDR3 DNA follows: TGTGCCAGCAGCTTAGCGCGAGAGCCCTACGAGCAGTACTTC. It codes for CASSLAREPYEQYF.

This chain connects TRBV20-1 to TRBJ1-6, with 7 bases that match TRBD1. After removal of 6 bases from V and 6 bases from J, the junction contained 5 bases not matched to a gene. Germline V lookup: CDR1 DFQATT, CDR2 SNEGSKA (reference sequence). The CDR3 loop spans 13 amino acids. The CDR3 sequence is CSAPRDSNSPLHF. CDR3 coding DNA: TGCAGTGCCCCCCGGGACAGTAATTCACCCCTCCACTTT.

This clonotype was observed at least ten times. The CDR3 bases are TGTGCCACCAGCAGAGGGGTATCGAGGGGGGAGGAAAAACTGTTTTTT. As protein: CATSRGVSRGEEKLFF. The chain couples TRBV15 to TRBJ1-4; possibly TRBD1 for D (6 bases). Trimming cost V 1 base and J 8 bases, with 17 bases left between them. Germline CDR1 is LNHNV and CDR2 is YYDKDF (reference sequence). This CDR3 region has 16 residues.

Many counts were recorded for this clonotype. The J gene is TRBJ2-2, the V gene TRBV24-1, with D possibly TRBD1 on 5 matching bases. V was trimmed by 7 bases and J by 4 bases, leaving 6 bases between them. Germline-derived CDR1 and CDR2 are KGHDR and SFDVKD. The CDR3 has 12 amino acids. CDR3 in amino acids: CATRGLTGELFF. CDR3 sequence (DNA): TGTGCCACCAGGGGGCTCACCGGGGAGCTGTTTTTT.

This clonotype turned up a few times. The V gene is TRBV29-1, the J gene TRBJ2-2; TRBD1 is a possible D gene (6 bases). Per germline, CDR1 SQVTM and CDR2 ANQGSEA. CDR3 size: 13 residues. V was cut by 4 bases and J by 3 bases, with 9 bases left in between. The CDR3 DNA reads TGCAGCGTTGGAGGGGGAGACACCGGGGAGCTGTTTTTT. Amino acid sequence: CSVGGGDTGELFF.

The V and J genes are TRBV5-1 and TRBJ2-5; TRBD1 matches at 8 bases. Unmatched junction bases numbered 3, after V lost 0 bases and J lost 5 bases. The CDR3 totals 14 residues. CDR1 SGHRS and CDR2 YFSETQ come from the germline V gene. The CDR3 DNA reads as TGCGCCAGCAGCTTGGACAGGGGGTATGAGACCCAGTACTTC. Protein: CASSLDRGYETQYF.

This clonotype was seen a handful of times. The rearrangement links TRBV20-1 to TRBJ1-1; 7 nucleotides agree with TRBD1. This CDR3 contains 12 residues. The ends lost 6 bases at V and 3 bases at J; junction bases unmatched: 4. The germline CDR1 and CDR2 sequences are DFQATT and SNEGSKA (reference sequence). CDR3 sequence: CSAGGAYTEAFF. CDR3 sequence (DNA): TGCAGTGCAGGGGGCGCATACACTGAAGCTTTCTTT.